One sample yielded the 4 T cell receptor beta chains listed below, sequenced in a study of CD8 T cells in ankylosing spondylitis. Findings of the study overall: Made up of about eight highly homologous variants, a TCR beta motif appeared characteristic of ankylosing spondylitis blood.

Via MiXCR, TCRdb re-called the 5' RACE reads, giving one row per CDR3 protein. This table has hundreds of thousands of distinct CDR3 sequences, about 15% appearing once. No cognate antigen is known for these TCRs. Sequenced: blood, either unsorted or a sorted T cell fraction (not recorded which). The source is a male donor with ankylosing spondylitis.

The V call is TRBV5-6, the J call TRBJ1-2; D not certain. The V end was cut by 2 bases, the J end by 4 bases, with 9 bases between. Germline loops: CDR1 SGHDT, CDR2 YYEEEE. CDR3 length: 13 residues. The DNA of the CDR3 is TGTGCCAGCAGCTTTGGGCCGGCCTATGGCTACACCTTC. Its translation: CASSFGPAYGYTF.

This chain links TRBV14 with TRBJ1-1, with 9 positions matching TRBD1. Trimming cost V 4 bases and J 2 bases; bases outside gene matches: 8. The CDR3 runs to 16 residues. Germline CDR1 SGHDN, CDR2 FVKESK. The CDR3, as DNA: TGTGCCAGCAGCCGACGACAGGGGGGTTCTAACACTGAAGCTTTCTTT. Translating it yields CASSRRQGGSNTEAFF.

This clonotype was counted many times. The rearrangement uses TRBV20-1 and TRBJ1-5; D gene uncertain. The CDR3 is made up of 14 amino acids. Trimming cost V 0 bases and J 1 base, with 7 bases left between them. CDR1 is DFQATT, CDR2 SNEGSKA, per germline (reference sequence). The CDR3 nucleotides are TGCAGTGCTAGAGATCTCAAGAGCAATCAGCCCCAGCATTTT. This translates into CSARDLKSNQPQHF.

CDR3 protein: CATSRPSGGTDTQYF. CDR3 nucleotide sequence: TGTGCCACCAGCAGACCTAGCGGCGGCACAGATACGCAGTATTTT. This chain links TRBV15 with TRBJ2-3; 7 bases align to TRBD2. CDR1 LNHNV and CDR2 YYDKDF come from the germline V gene (reference sequence). Trimming removed 2 bases from V and 1 base from J; junction bases left unmatched: 3. The CDR3 has 15 residues.